The 27 T cell receptor beta chains below all came from one sample that was sequenced in a study of T cells in Graves' hyperthyroidism and ophthalmopathy. It was RNA transcripts that yielded the amplified TCR beta CDR3 regions. The HTBI primer set drove a first-round RT-PCR of the TCR CDR3. TCRdb called the multiplex PCR reads again in MiXCR, with one record for every CDR3 protein. The table includes around 350,000 distinct CDR3 sequences, more than 20% detected once. What was sequenced was blood. The receptors here all came from a man over 45 with Graves' hyperthyroidism.

The rearrangement links TRBV20-1 to TRBJ1-4; D not resolved. V lost 3 bases and J 0 bases, leaving 11 bases between the germline ends. Germline V gene data show CDR1 as DFQATT and CDR2 as SNEGSKA (reference sequence). The CDR3 has 15 amino acids. The CDR3, as DNA: TGCAGTGCTAGTGCTTCGGGAGCAACTAATGAAAAACTGTTTTTT. Translating gives CSASASGATNEKLFF.

The CDR3 region has the DNA TGCAGTGCTATAGACAGAACTAGCACAGATACGCAGTATTTT. This translates into CSAIDRTSTDTQYF. The rearrangement joins TRBV20-1 to TRBJ2-3; D might be TRBD1 (5 bases). Germline V CDR1 and CDR2: DFQATT, SNEGSKA (reference sequence). The CDR3 runs 14 residues. V was shortened by 4 bases and J by 0 bases, with 11 bases between the two germline ends.

The chain recombines TRBV7-2 with TRBJ2-7; 8 bases match TRBD2. This CDR3 contains 15 residues. Unmatched junction bases numbered 9, after V lost 6 bases and J lost 2 bases. CDR1 and CDR2 (germline): SGHTA, FQGNSA. CDR3 sequence: CASSLRAGGTYEQYF. The CDR3 DNA follows: TGTGCCAGCAGTTTAAGGGCGGGAGGTACCTACGAGCAGTACTTC.

This clonotype was recorded a few times. V and J are TRBV20-1 and TRBJ2-1, with no clear D. The CDR3 spans 14 residues. CDR1 and CDR2 (germline): DFQATT, SNEGSKA (reference sequence). The V gene lost 4 bases and the J gene lost 0 bases, with 10 bases spanning the gap. The DNA of the CDR3 is TGCAGTGCTAAGGGCTCTAACTCCTACAATGAGCAGTTCTTC. Amino acids: CSAKGSNSYNEQFF.

The V call is TRBV9, the J call TRBJ2-7; 8 nucleotides line up with TRBD1. Trimming took 5 bases from V and 5 from J; bases not matched to a gene: 3. In germline, CDR1 is SGDLS, CDR2 YYNGEE. The CDR3 contains 12 residues. The CDR3 protein is CASSRTGHEQYF. The CDR3 nucleotides are TGTGCCAGCAGTAGGACAGGGCACGAGCAGTACTTC.

The rearrangement joins TRBV6-5 to TRBJ2-2, with 8 bases lining up with TRBD1. The V and J ends lost 2 bases and 1 base, in that order; junction bases with no gene match: 3. CDR1 is MNHEY, CDR2 SVGAGI, per germline. The CDR3 length is 16 residues. For the CDR3, the DNA is TGTGCCAGCAGTTACCCTGGGACAGGGAACACCGGGGAGCTGTTTTTT. Protein: CASSYPGTGNTGELFF.

The table lists this clonotype with a few counts. The chain's CDR3 is CASSLVAGATHNEQFF. CDR3 DNA: TGCGCCAGCAGCTTGGTCGCGGGAGCGACCCACAATGAGCAGTTCTTC. This chain joins TRBV5-1 and TRBJ2-1; 7 positions match TRBD2. J was trimmed by 5 bases and V by 0 bases; bases with no gene match: 8. The CDR3 has 16 amino acids. Per germline, CDR1 SGHRS and CDR2 YFSETQ.

The V call is TRBV30, the J call TRBJ2-1; D remains unclear. Trimming removed 0 bases at V and 12 bases at J, with 9 bases between. This CDR3 is 11 amino acids long. The germline V gene encodes CDR1 GTSNPN and CDR2 SVGIG (reference sequence). CDR3 sequence: CAWSVGLGQFF. In DNA form, the CDR3 reads TGTGCCTGGAGTGTAGGCTTAGGGCAGTTCTTC. The whole variable domain, remainder taken from reference TRBV30 and TRBJ2-1, is SQTIHQWPATLVQPVGSPLSLECTVEGTSNPNLYWYRQAAGRGLQLLFYSVGIGQISSEVPQNLSASRPQDRQFILSSKKLLLSDSGFYLCAWSVGLGQFFGPGTRLTVL.

In DNA form, the CDR3 reads TGTGCTAGTGGTTTGGCCGGGGACAACATGAACACTGAAGCTTTCTTT. Protein product: CASGLAGDNMNTEAFF. The V call is TRBV12-5, the J call TRBJ1-1; the D gene is possibly TRBD1 (6 bases). Germline CDR1 is LGHNT and CDR2 is FRNRAP. The CDR3 runs to 16 residues. The V gene lost 1 base and the J gene lost 0 bases, with 12 bases spanning the gap.

The chain employs TRBV30 and TRBJ2-3; tentative D call: TRBD2 (5 bases). This CDR3 contains 16 residues. Germline assignment: CDR1 GTSNPN and CDR2 SVGIG (reference sequence). V lost 0 bases, J lost 0 bases, and 13 bases lay in between. CDR3 coding DNA: TGTGCCTGGAGTGTCTCTCGGGGTTCTAGCACAGATACGCAGTATTTT. This encodes CAWSVSRGSSTDTQYF.

A few counts support this clonotype. V gene TRBV20-1 combines with J gene TRBJ1-4; 8 bases are shared with TRBD1. V was pared by 2 bases and J by 6 bases, with 2 bases of the junction left unmatched. This CDR3 comprises 13 residues. Germline V CDR1 and CDR2: DFQATT, SNEGSKA (reference sequence). CDR3: CSARQGADEKLFF. The CDR3 DNA follows: TGCAGTGCTAGACAGGGGGCGGATGAAAAACTGTTTTTT.

At least ten counts were recorded for this clonotype. The rearrangement links TRBV9 to TRBJ2-7; 10 bases align to TRBD1. The CDR3 length is 16 residues. The germline V gene has CDR1 SGDLS and CDR2 YYNGEE. V shed 4 bases, J shed 1 base, and the junction held 8 bases outside the gene matches. The DNA of the CDR3 is TGTGCCAGCAGCCGACAAGGGACAGGGGCGTCCTACGAGCAGTACTTC. Amino acids: CASSRQGTGASYEQYF. The whole variable domain, remainder taken from reference TRBV9 and TRBJ2-7, is DSGVTQTPKHLITATGQRVTLRCSPRSGDLSVYWYQQSLDQGLQFLIQYYNGEERAKGNILERFSAQQFPDLHSELNLSSLELGDSALYFCASSRQGTGASYEQYFGPGTRLTVT.

The chain couples TRBV7-3 to TRBJ2-7; 15 nucleotides align to TRBD2. Trimming took 4 bases from V and 3 from J; bases not matched to a gene: 10. CDR3 size: 18 residues. Germline V gives CDR1 SGHTA, CDR2 FQGTGA. CDR3 sequence (DNA): TGTGCCAGCAGCTCCGGGGGACTAGCGGGAGGAAGCGGCTACGAGCAGTACTTC. Translation: CASSSGGLAGGSGYEQYF.

This clonotype has just a few counts. The CDR3 DNA sequence: TGTGCCTGGAGCGCCGGGACAGCAAATAACAATGAGCAGTTCTTC. This gives the protein CAWSAGTANNNEQFF. This chain links TRBV30 with TRBJ2-1, with 7 bases matching TRBD1. The CDR3 has 15 amino acids. The J segment lost 5 bases and the V segment lost 3 bases, leaving 10 bases of the junction unmatched. Germline V gives CDR1 GTSNPN, CDR2 SVGIG (reference sequence).

The rearrangement joins TRBV27 to TRBJ2-7; 7 nucleotides agree with TRBD1. The CDR3 has 16 residues. CDR1 is MNHEY and CDR2 is SMNVEV in the germline V gene (reference sequence). Trimming took 0 bases from V and 1 from J; bases not matched to a gene: 6. The CDR3 bases are TGTGCCAGCAGTTTATCTAAGGACAGGCGATCCTACGAGCAGTACTTC. Encoded protein: CASSLSKDRRSYEQYF.

The chain is built from TRBV3-1 and TRBJ2-1; a weak D match, TRBD2 (5 bases). Per the germline V gene, CDR1 is LGHDT and CDR2 is YNNKEL (reference sequence). The length of the CDR3 is 15 residues. V was pared by 5 bases and J by 11 bases, with 22 bases between. The CDR3 coding sequence is TGTGCCAGCAGCGTAGGGAGACCGCCCTATGGAAAGCAGTTCTTC. The encoded protein is CASSVGRPPYGKQFF.

About this clonotype itself: Since a much larger clone is just one base distant, this may be a read error. This chain links TRBV20-1 with TRBJ2-5; TRBD2 matches 8 bases. The germline CDR1 and CDR2 sequences are DFQATT and SNEGSKA (reference sequence). The CDR3 spans 13 residues. CDR3 sequence (DNA): TGCAGTGGAAGCGGGGGACCAACAGAGACCCCGTACTTC. It specifies CSGSGGPTETPYF.

The V and J genes are TRBV3-1 and TRBJ2-7, with a weak D call TRBD2 (6 bases). Trimming removed 0 bases at V and 0 bases at J, with 15 bases between. The CDR3 is made up of 17 amino acids. Germline assignment: CDR1 LGHDT and CDR2 YNNKEL (reference sequence). CDR3 loop: CASSQEMSGRDSYEQYF. The CDR3 DNA follows: TGTGCCAGCAGCCAAGAAATGAGCGGGCGGGACTCCTACGAGCAGTACTTC.

The chain carries TRBV20-1 and TRBJ2-4; D may correspond to TRBD1 or TRBD2 (7 bases each). The CDR3 covers 14 residues. CDR1 is DFQATT and CDR2 is SNEGSKA in the germline V gene (reference sequence). The V end was cut by 6 bases, the J end by 0 bases, with 12 bases between. The CDR3 nucleotides are TGCAGTGCAGCGGGACAGCTAGCCAAAAACATTCAGTACTTC. This sequence encodes CSAAGQLAKNIQYF.

This clonotype has a handful of counts. The V gene is TRBV6-1, the J gene TRBJ2-1, with 8 bases lining up with TRBD1. The V and J ends lost 6 bases and 10 bases, in that order; junction bases with no gene match: 17. The CDR3 runs 16 residues. Per the germline V gene, CDR1 is MNHNS and CDR2 is SASEGT. CDR3 sequence (DNA): TGTGCCAGCAGCGACCAGCGAGGCAGGGGGCGCCGCGAGCAGTTCTTC. Translation gives CASSDQRGRGRREQFF.

This chain connects TRBV29-1 to TRBJ1-5, with D maybe TRBD1 (6 bases). The CDR3 spans 12 residues. V was cut by 4 bases and J by 6 bases, with 10 bases left in between. Germline V lookup: CDR1 SQVTM, CDR2 ANQGSEA. The CDR3 DNA follows: TGCAGCGTTGGGGGGGCGCGTCAGCCCCAGCATTTT. Translating gives CSVGGARQPQHF.

This clonotype was detected only a few times. V gene TRBV4-1 combines with J gene TRBJ2-7; TRBD2 aligns across 9 bases. The CDR3 spans 17 residues. V lost 4 bases to trimming and J lost 2 bases; unmatched junction nucleotides: 12. Germline V gene sequence: CDR1 MGHRA, CDR2 YSYEKL. CDR3 region: CASSLNRMTSGTYEQYF. The DNA for the CDR3 is TGCGCCAGCAGCCTCAATAGGATGACTAGCGGAACCTACGAGCAGTACTTC.

The chain recombines TRBV6-1 with TRBJ2-3; TRBD2 aligns across 7 bases. The V gene's germline CDR1 is MNHNS and CDR2 SASEGT. The CDR3 extends over 16 amino acids. V gave up 6 bases and J gave up 0 bases; unmatched junction bases: 9. Written as DNA, the CDR3 is TGTGCCAGCAGCCCTCTGAGCGGGGTTAGCACAGATACGCAGTATTTT. Amino acids: CASSPLSGVSTDTQYF.

This clonotype appeared many times. This chain uses TRBV6-2 or TRBV6-3 with TRBJ2-7; the match to TRBD2 covers 10 bases. Germline V gives CDR1 MNHEY, CDR2 SVGEGT. The CDR3 length is 15 residues. Trimming took 8 bases from V and 1 from J; bases not matched to a gene: 8. CDR3 residues: CASRSSGRYSYEQYF. The CDR3 nucleotides read TGTGCCAGCCGTTCTAGCGGGAGATATTCCTACGAGCAGTACTTC.

This clonotype was found a few times. This chain connects TRBV12-3 or TRBV12-4 to TRBJ2-1; 10 positions match TRBD2. The CDR3 length is 15 residues. Trimming took 6 bases from V and 4 from J; bases not matched to a gene: 6. The CDR3 region is CASRGLAAQYNEQFF. CDR3 bases: TGTGCCAGCAGAGGACTAGCGGCCCAATACAATGAGCAGTTCTTC.

The table lists this clonotype with a few counts. The V and J genes are TRBV3-1 and TRBJ2-3; no clear D. CDR3 length: 16 amino acids. V lost 0 bases and J lost 0, with 10 bases in between. Per the germline V gene, CDR1 is LGHDT and CDR2 is YNNKEL (reference sequence). CDR3 DNA sequence: TGTGCCAGCAGCCAAGATCGGGTAGCTAGCACAGATACGCAGTATTTT. Translating it yields CASSQDRVASTDTQYF.

The chain carries TRBV28 and TRBJ2-5; D is undetermined. The assigned J gene may be wrong: the sequence end matches TRBJ2-1 better. CDR3 length: 13 residues. Germline V gene data show CDR1 as MDHEN and CDR2 as SYDVKM. The chain's CDR3 is CATWFAEQETQFF. CDR3 DNA: TGTGCCACCTGGTTCGCGGAGCAAGAGACCCAGTTCTTC.